These 28 T cell receptor beta chains were all obtained from the same sample, sequenced in a study of CD8 T cells in Susac syndrome (dated 2019 in TCRdb). The protocol used for the library was the immunoSEQ multiplex PCR assay. RNA was extracted using the RNeasy kit, and about 0.45 to 1 ug of the RNA was reverse transcribed with random hexamers. TCRdb reprocessed the public reads (quality trimming at Q25 with fastp, clone calling with MiXCR) and kept in-frame beta chains. Entries are consolidated by CDR3 protein sequence, retaining the most common genes and DNA. The sample profile shows about 82,000 distinct CDR3 sequences; approximately 96% of them were found once. The top ten hold approximately 0.62% of the sample. The specimen was CD8+ T cells from PBMCs. The source of these receptors is a human donor with Susac syndrome.

The chain is built from TRBV6-5 and TRBJ1-1; D uncertain. V was cut by 0 bases and J by 1 base, with 6 bases left in between. Germline V gene sequence: CDR1 MNHEY, CDR2 SVGAGI. The CDR3 spans 14 residues. CDR3 in DNA: TGTGCCAGCAGTTACTCGGAATGGAACACTGAAGCTTTCTTT. This sequence encodes CASSYSEWNTEAFF.

The V gene is TRBV6-5, the J gene TRBJ2-5; the D call may be TRBD1 or TRBD2 (5 bases each). The J call may be mistaken, given a closer DNA end match to TRBJ2-1. The CDR3 is made up of 12 amino acids. CDR1 is MNHEY, CDR2 SVGAGI, per germline. DNA for the CDR3: TGTGCCAGCAGTTCCCCGGGGACCACCCAGTTCTTC. It codes for CASSSPGTTQFF.

The V call is TRBV30, the J call TRBJ1-2, with 8 bases that match TRBD1. V lost 7 bases, J lost 8 bases, and 6 bases stayed unmatched. The CDR3 totals 11 residues. CDR1 is GTSNPN, CDR2 SVGIG, per germline (reference sequence). DNA of the CDR3: TGTGCCTACGGACAGGGCGGAGGCTACACCTTC. As protein: CAYGQGGGYTF.

The chain uses TRBV6-2 or TRBV6-3 and TRBJ1-1; 9 nucleotides agree with TRBD1. The trim removed 2 bases at V and 0 bases at J, leaving 7 bases unmatched. The germline V gene has CDR1 MNHEY and CDR2 SVGEGT. The CDR3 length is 17 residues. The CDR3 protein is CASSYRRTGVLNTEAFF. The CDR3 DNA reads as TGTGCCAGCAGTTACCGGAGGACAGGGGTCCTGAACACTGAAGCTTTCTTT.

This clonotype has only one observation. The chain joins TRBV6-4 to TRBJ1-1; unclear D gene. V shed 4 bases and J shed 8 bases, with 14 bases lying between them. The CDR3 has 13 residues. CDR1 and CDR2 (germline): MRHNA, SNTAGT. The CDR3 spells CASSAEGSREAFF. CDR3 coding DNA: TGTGCCAGCAGTGCAGAGGGATCGAGGGAAGCTTTCTTT.

This sequence joins TRBV6-2 or TRBV6-3 and TRBJ2-5; TRBD2 matches at 7 bases. The V gene's germline CDR1 is MNHEY and CDR2 SVGEGT. The CDR3 spans 15 residues. V lost 5 bases and J lost 2; bases outside the gene matches: 8. The CDR3 reads CASSPTSLGQETQYF. The CDR3 DNA follows: TGTGCCAGCAGTCCGACTAGCCTGGGGCAAGAGACCCAGTACTTC.

J is TRBJ1-2 and V is TRBV27, with TRBD1 identical over 10 bases. J lost 9 bases, V lost 3 bases, and 4 bases had no gene match. From germline, CDR1 is MNHEY and CDR2 SMNVEV (reference sequence). The CDR3 is 13 amino acids. CDR3 sequence: CASSFGTGVRYTF. CDR3 bases: TGTGCCAGCAGTTTTGGGACAGGGGTACGCTACACCTTC.

This CDR3 reads CASSQVRGNTEAFF. For the CDR3, the DNA is TGTGCCAGCAGCCAAGTGCGGGGGAACACTGAAGCTTTCTTT. This chain uses TRBV14 with TRBJ1-1, with D unclear. The CDR3 length is 14 residues. CDR1 and CDR2 from the germline V gene are SGHDN and FVKESK. V was pared by 1 base and J by 1 base, with 7 bases between.

The rearrangement joins TRBV6-6 to TRBJ1-1; no clear D. The ends were cut back, 0 bases at V and 10 bases at J, with 15 bases in the middle. Germline CDR1 is MNHNY and CDR2 is SVGAGI (reference sequence). This CDR3 comprises 14 residues. For the CDR3, the DNA is TGTGCCAGCAGTTACTCAGCGGACGAGATGACAGCTTTCTTT. It codes for CASSYSADEMTAFF.

V usage is TRBV30 and J usage is TRBJ2-7; D gene uncertain. Germline V gene lookup returns CDR1 GTSNPN and CDR2 SVGIG (reference sequence). Trimming pared 0 bases from V and 3 bases from J, leaving 9 bases between. The CDR3 runs 13 residues. CDR3 nucleotide sequence: TGTGCCTGGAGTGTTTCTATCTACTACGAGCAGTACTTC. It specifies CAWSVSIYYEQYF.

The V and J genes are TRBV29-1 and TRBJ1-4, with D uncertain. The V end lost 6 bases, the J end lost 10 bases, and 12 bases lay between the germline ends. Germline CDR1 SQVTM, CDR2 ANQGSEA. There are 11 residues in the CDR3. As DNA, the CDR3 is TGCAGCGTGGAAAAGGTGGGAAAACTGTTTTTT. It is translated as CSVEKVGKLFF.

This clonotype is a singleton in its sample. The chain links TRBV7-9 to TRBJ2-3; D unresolved. The CDR3 runs 11 residues. Germline CDR1 SEHNR, CDR2 FQNEAQ (reference sequence). The V and J ends lost 3 bases and 4 bases respectively, with 2 bases between them. The CDR3 region has the DNA TGTGCCAGCAGCTTCCCAGATACGCAGTATTTT. Its translation is CASSFPDTQYF.

The chain employs TRBV7-2 and TRBJ2-1, with D perhaps TRBD1 (5 bases). The V and J ends lost 3 bases and 7 bases respectively, with 13 bases between them. There are 14 residues in the CDR3. Germline values: CDR1 SGHTA, CDR2 FQGNSA. The CDR3 loop is CASSFPQGQNEQFF. CDR3 sequence (DNA): TGTGCCAGCAGCTTCCCCCAGGGCCAGAATGAGCAGTTCTTC.

This chain joins TRBV4-3 and TRBJ1-2, with 12 bases lining up with TRBD1. V shed 3 bases, J shed 8 bases, and the junction held 13 bases outside the gene matches. The CDR3 extends over 17 amino acids. Germline assignment: CDR1 LGHNA and CDR2 YSLEER. CDR3 sequence reads: CASSHTTGTGGYLGYTF. CDR3 sequence (DNA): TGCGCCAGCAGCCATACAACCGGGACAGGGGGCTACTTAGGCTACACCTTC.

This clonotype has just one count. The chain couples TRBV20-1 to TRBJ1-1; no definite D call. This CDR3 has 14 amino acids. From germline, CDR1 is DFQATT and CDR2 SNEGSKA (reference sequence). Deletions cut 3 bases from V and 4 bases from J, with 15 bases between. This CDR3 is CSASYGPGVTEAFF. The CDR3 bases are TGCAGTGCTAGCTATGGGCCCGGGGTCACTGAAGCTTTCTTT.

V usage is TRBV20-1 and J usage is TRBJ2-5; D perhaps matches TRBD2 (6 bases). The CDR3 loop spans 13 amino acids. Trimming removed 1 base from V and 3 bases from J, with 9 bases in between. The germline V gene encodes CDR1 DFQATT and CDR2 SNEGSKA (reference sequence). The DNA for the CDR3 is TGCAGTGCTAGAGTACTAGCAGAAGAGACCCAGTACTTC. Encoded protein: CSARVLAEETQYF.

The chain links TRBV20-1 to TRBJ2-5; TRBD2 aligns across 14 bases. The CDR3 sequence is 16 residues long. Germline V CDR1 and CDR2: DFQATT, SNEGSKA (reference sequence). Unmatched junction bases numbered 8, after V lost 6 bases and J lost 2 bases. CDR3 protein: CSALGLAGAGQETQYF. For the CDR3, the DNA is TGCAGTGCGCTGGGACTAGCGGGGGCCGGACAAGAGACCCAGTACTTC.

V gene TRBV27 combines with J gene TRBJ1-5; 9 bases are shared with TRBD1. With 5 bases clipped from V and 3 bases from J, the junction kept 8 bases outside the gene matches. The CDR3 consists of 16 residues. Per germline, CDR1 MNHEY and CDR2 SMNVEV (reference sequence). CDR3 in DNA: TGTGCCAGCAGTAAAGGCTGGGACAGGGCCAATCAGCCCCAGCATTTT. As protein: CASSKGWDRANQPQHF.

This clonotype was recorded once. Written as DNA, the CDR3 is TGTGCCTGGATGGCGAAGGCGAACACTGAAGCTTTCTTT. It is translated as CAWMAKANTEAFF. The chain is built from TRBV30 and TRBJ1-1; D gene uncertain. This CDR3 contains 13 residues. Germline loops: CDR1 GTSNPN, CDR2 SVGIG (reference sequence). The V end was cut by 4 bases, the J end by 1 base, with 10 bases between.

The rearrangement links TRBV5-1 to TRBJ2-7; 7 bases align to TRBD1. The ends lost 4 bases at V and 2 bases at J; junction bases unmatched: 6. CDR3 size: 14 residues. Germline V gene lookup returns CDR1 SGHRS and CDR2 YFSETQ. CDR3 sequence (DNA): TGCGCCAGCAGCCTTGGGGACAGAGCCTACGAGCAGTACTTC. This encodes CASSLGDRAYEQYF. Variable domain in full (rest from reference TRBV5-1 and TRBJ2-7): KAGVTQTPRYLIKTRGQQVTLSCSPISGHRSVSWYQQTPGQGLQFLFEYFSETQRNKGNFPGRFSGRQFSNSRSEMNVSTLELGDSALYLCASSLGDRAYEQYFGPGTRLTVT.

The chain links TRBV5-1 to TRBJ2-7, with 8 positions matching TRBD1. The ends lost 4 bases at V and 1 base at J; junction bases unmatched: 10. Looked up from germline, CDR1 is SGHRS and CDR2 is YFSETQ. CDR3 size: 16 residues. In nucleotides, the CDR3 is TGCGCCAGCAGCCCCATTGGGACAGGATGGTCCTACGAGCAGTACTTC. Its translation is CASSPIGTGWSYEQYF.

The chain joins TRBV24-1 to TRBJ2-2; TRBD2 matches 10 bases. Germline CDR1 KGHDR, CDR2 SFDVKD. The CDR3 spans 13 residues. Germline trimming cut 12 bases from V and 6 bases from J; bases unmatched to any gene: 6. The CDR3 loop is CASQRGGAGELFF. CDR3 nucleotides: TGTGCCTCTCAGCGGGGGGGCGCCGGGGAGCTGTTTTTT.

V usage is TRBV24-1 and J usage is TRBJ1-6, with 8 bases identical to TRBD1. Germline loops: CDR1 KGHDR, CDR2 SFDVKD. Unmatched junction bases numbered 7, after V lost 9 bases and J lost 7 bases. CDR3 length equals 14 residues. The CDR3 reads CATPRRQGNSPLHF. The CDR3 DNA is TGTGCCACCCCACGCAGACAGGGGAATTCACCCCTCCACTTT.

The genes are TRBV29-1 and TRBJ1-1; D unresolved. The V end was cut by 3 bases, the J end by 2 bases, with 10 bases between. The CDR3 is made up of 13 amino acids. Germline V gene sequence: CDR1 SQVTM, CDR2 ANQGSEA. As DNA, the CDR3 is TGCAGCGTTGATTGGGGAACAAACACTGAAGCTTTCTTT. Amino acid sequence: CSVDWGTNTEAFF.

The V gene is TRBV9, the J gene TRBJ2-7; 10 positions agree with TRBD2. This CDR3 comprises 15 residues. V shed 4 bases and J 4 bases; nucleotides not matched to a gene: 8. The germline CDR1 and CDR2 sequences are SGDLS and YYNGEE. This CDR3 reads CASSPSGGGTYEQYF. The CDR3 DNA follows: TGTGCCAGCAGCCCAAGCGGGGGGGGTACTTACGAGCAGTACTTC.

The chain is built from TRBV11-2 and TRBJ2-7; D remains unclear. CDR3 length: 13 amino acids. Per the germline V gene, CDR1 is SGHAT and CDR2 is FQNNGV. V was clipped by 1 base and J by 7 bases, with 11 bases between them. The CDR3 region is CASSLGPLREQYF. As DNA, the CDR3 is TGTGCCAGCAGCTTAGGTCCGCTACGGGAGCAGTACTTC.

J is TRBJ2-7 and V is TRBV30; D gene uncertain. The CDR3 sequence is 11 residues long. Trimming shortened V by 0 bases and J by 2 bases, and 2 bases separated the two germline ends. Germline V gives CDR1 GTSNPN, CDR2 SVGIG (reference sequence). CDR3 protein: CAWSVTYEQYF. CDR3 DNA sequence: TGTGCCTGGAGTGTAACCTACGAGCAGTACTTC.

The chain couples TRBV20-1 to TRBJ1-4; D might be TRBD1 (5 bases). The CDR3 consists of 14 residues. Trimming pared 1 base from V and 7 bases from J, leaving 13 bases between. CDR1 DFQATT and CDR2 SNEGSKA come from the germline V gene (reference sequence). The CDR3 nucleotides are TGCAGTGCTAGAGGCGGGACCGAGAGTGAAAAACTGTTTTTT. This translates into CSARGGTESEKLFF.